This T cell receptor (beta chain) was recovered during a study of cytomegalovirus exposure and HLA in healthy donors. The study's findings and limits: Later analysis identified a missense DCLRE1C variant that was linked to TCR beta V- and J-gene trimming.

PCR used 60 Vbeta primers and 13 Jbeta primers. Clones were read by immunoSEQ multiplex PCR, and TCRdb kept only the in-frame ones, dropping some. The table records some 200,000 clones, roughly a tenth of them present only once. This clone was counted between two and nine times. Antigen unknown. V shed 5 bases and J shed 0 bases, with 8 bases lying between them. CDR3 length equals 13 residues. Per germline, CDR1 SGDLS and CDR2 YYNGEE. Healthy people donating bone marrow made up the donors. This TCR was sampled from a woman in her 30s in good health and CMV-seropositive. The chain couples TRBV9 to TRBJ1-1; D is ambiguous. Sample: PBMCs. CDR3 DNA: TGTGCCAGCAGTGGGCTTATGAACACTGAAGCTTTCTTT. Translating gives CASSGLMNTEAFF.